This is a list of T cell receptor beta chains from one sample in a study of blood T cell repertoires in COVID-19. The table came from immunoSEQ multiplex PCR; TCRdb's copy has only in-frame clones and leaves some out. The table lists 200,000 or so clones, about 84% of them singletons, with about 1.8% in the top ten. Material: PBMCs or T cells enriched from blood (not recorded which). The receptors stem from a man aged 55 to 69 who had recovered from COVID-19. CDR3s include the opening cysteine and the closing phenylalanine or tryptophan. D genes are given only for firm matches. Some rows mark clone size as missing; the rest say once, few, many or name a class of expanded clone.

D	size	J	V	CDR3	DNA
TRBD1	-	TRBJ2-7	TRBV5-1	CASSKTGLNYEQYF	TGCGCCAGCTCGAAGACAGGGCTAAACTACGAGCAGTACTTC
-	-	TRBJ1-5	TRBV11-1	CASSRGTGRNQPQHF	TGTGCCAGCAGCCGCGGGACCGGGAGAAATCAGCCCCAGCATTTT
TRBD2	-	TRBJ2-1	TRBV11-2	CASSRLQGGKYNEQFF	TGTGCCAGCAGCCGACTCCAGGGAGGGAAGTACAATGAGCAGTTCTTC
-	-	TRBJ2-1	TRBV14	CASSQINEQFF	TGTGCCAGCAGCCAAATAAATGAGCAGTTCTTC
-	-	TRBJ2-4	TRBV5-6	CASSFVQRQGAQYF	TGTGCCAGCAGCTTCGTACAGCGCCAAGGGGCTCAGTACTTC
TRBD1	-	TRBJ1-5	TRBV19	CASSGSGRGYQPQHF	TGTGCCAGTAGTGGAAGTGGCAGGGGGTATCAGCCCCAGCATTTT
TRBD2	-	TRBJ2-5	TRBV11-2	CASSLVRGLETQYF	TGTGCCAGCAGCTTAGTGCGGGGGTTGGAGACCCAGTACTTC
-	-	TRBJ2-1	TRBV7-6	CASSFIQRAEQFF	TGTGCCAGCAGCTTCATTCAGCGCGCCGAGCAGTTCTTC
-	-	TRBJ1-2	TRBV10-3	CAISDLRVDGYTF	TGTGCCATCAGTGATCTGAGGGTAGATGGCTACACCTTC
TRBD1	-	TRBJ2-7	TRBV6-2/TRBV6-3	CASSNPIGGTGLYEQYF	TGTGCCAGCAGTAACCCCATAGGGGGGACAGGGCTCTACGAGCAGTACTTC
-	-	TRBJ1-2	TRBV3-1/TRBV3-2	CASRDEGHNNYGYTF	TGTGCCAGCAGGGATGAGGGACATAATAACTATGGCTACACCTTC
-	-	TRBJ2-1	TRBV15	CATSAWGDEQFF	TGTGCCACCAGCGCGTGGGGGGATGAGCAGTTCTTC
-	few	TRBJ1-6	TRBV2	CASSVSYNSPLHF	TGTGCCAGCAGTGTCAGTTATAATTCACCCCTCCACTTT
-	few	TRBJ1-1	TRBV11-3	CASSFGGGGTEAFF	TGTGCCAGCAGCTTCGGCGGGGGTGGGACTGAAGCTTTCTTT
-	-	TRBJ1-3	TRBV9	CASSDRPSGNTIYF	TGTGCCAGCAGCGACAGGCCCTCTGGAAACACCATATATTTT
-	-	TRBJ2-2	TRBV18	CASSPIDSGELFF	TGTGCCAGCTCACCAATCGACTCCGGGGAGCTGTTTTTT
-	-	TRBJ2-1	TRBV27	CASTPRVESSYNEQFF	TGTGCCAGCACCCCTCGCGTGGAGAGCTCCTACAATGAGCAGTTCTTC
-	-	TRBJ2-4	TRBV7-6	CASSSGFPGDF	TGTGCCAGCTCGTCAGGCTTTCCGGGGGACTTC
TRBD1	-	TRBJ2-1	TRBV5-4	CASSPGQGDYNEQFF	TGTGCCAGCAGCCCGGGACAGGGGGACTACAATGAGCAGTTCTTC
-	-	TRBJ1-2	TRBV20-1	CSARWQGYTF	TGCAGTGCTAGGTGGCAGGGTTACACCTTC
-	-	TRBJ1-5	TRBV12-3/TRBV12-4	CASTLTLNQPQHF	TGTGCCAGCACCCTAACCCTTAATCAGCCCCAGCATTTT
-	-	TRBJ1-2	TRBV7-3	CASSLTRGAHGYTF	TGTGCCAGCAGCTTAACGCGGGGAGCTCATGGCTACACCTTC
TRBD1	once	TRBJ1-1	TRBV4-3	CASSQETGVLTEAFF	TGCGCCAGCAGCCAAGAAACAGGGGTCCTCACTGAAGCTTTCTTT
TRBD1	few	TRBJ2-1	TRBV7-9	CASTTGITSYNEQFF	TGTGCCAGTACGACAGGGATTACCTCCTACAATGAGCAGTTCTTC
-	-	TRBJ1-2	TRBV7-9	CASSLNDIYGYTF	TGTGCCAGCAGCTTAAACGACATCTATGGCTACACCTTC
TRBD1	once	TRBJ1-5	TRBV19	CASSTRQGAFQGNQPQHF	TGTGCCAGTAGTACCCGACAGGGGGCGTTTCAAGGCAATCAGCCCCAGCATTTT
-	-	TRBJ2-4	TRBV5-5	CASSLQGDGPNIQYF	TGTGCCAGCAGCTTGCAGGGTGACGGCCCAAACATTCAGTACTTC
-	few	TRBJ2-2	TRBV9	CASSAPPGLRNTGELFF	TGTGCCAGCAGCGCTCCCCCGGGACTTAGGAACACCGGGGAGCTGTTTTTT
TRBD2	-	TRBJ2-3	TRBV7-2	CASSLGLAGGTDTQYF	TGTGCCAGCAGCCTCGGACTAGCGGGGGGCACAGATACGCAGTATTTT
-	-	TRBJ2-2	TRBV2	CASGQEDTGELFF	TGTGCCAGCGGGCAGGAGGACACCGGGGAGCTGTTTTTT
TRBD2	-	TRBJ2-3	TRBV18	CASSPRLAESTDTQYF	TGTGCCAGCTCACCTAGACTAGCGGAAAGCACAGATACGCAGTATTTT
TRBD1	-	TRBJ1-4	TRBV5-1	CASSLWGTVNEKLFF	TGCGCCAGCAGCTTGTGGGGGACAGTGAATGAAAAACTGTTTTTT
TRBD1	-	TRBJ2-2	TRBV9	CASSGGTGSIPGELFF	TGTGCCAGCAGCGGCGGGACAGGGAGTATCCCCGGGGAGCTGTTTTTT